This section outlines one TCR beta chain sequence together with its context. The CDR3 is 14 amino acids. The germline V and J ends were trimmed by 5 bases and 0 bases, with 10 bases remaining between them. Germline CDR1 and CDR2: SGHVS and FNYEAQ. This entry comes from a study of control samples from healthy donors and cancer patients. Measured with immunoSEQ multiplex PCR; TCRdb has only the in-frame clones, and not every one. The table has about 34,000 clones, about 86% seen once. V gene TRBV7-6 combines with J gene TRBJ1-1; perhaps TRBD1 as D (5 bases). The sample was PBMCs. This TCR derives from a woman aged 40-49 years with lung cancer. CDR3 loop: CASSPTGLNTEAFF. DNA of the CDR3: TGTGCCAGCAGCCCCACGGGGCTGAACACTGAAGCTTTCTTT.